One and the same sample provided the 14 T cell receptor beta chains below, sequenced in a study of blood T cell repertoires in COVID-19. The table came from immunoSEQ multiplex PCR; TCRdb's copy has only in-frame clones and leaves some out. The sample has 150,000 to 200,000 clones; about 77% are singletons. Sequenced input: PBMCs or T cells enriched from blood (not recorded which). Source of these receptors: a woman aged 45-65 years with acute COVID-19.

The V gene is TRBV11-2, the J gene TRBJ2-1, with D maybe TRBD2 (6 bases). Trimming took off 3 bases at V and 3 bases at J, with 18 bases between the two ends. The CDR3 length is 17 residues. Germline CDR1 is SGHAT and CDR2 is FQNNGV. The CDR3 DNA reads TGTGCCAGCAGCTTCCGCTTTGAACGGGGGTACTACAATGAGCAGTTCTTC. Protein sequence: CASSFRFERGYYNEQFF.

The chain employs TRBV6-5 and TRBJ2-2; perhaps TRBD1 as D (5 bases). Germline CDR1 and CDR2: MNHEY and SVGAGI. The CDR3 is 14 amino acids. The V and J ends lost 6 bases and 6 bases respectively, with 14 bases between them. For the CDR3, the DNA is TGTGCCAGCAGAAAACCCCAGGGTCCCGGGGAGCTGTTTTTT. Protein: CASRKPQGPGELFF.

The rearrangement uses TRBV5-1 and TRBJ2-1, with TRBD2 identical over 13 bases. There are 19 residues in the CDR3. The V gene's germline CDR1 is SGHRS and CDR2 YFSETQ. With V trimmed by 4 bases and J by 15 bases, 25 bases remained unmatched. For the CDR3, the DNA is TGCGCCAGCAGCGTCGGACTAGCGGGGGCAAGCCCGACTACAATGAGCATGTTCTTC. Its translation is CASSVGLAGASPTTMSMFF.

The chain carries TRBV5-1 and TRBJ1-2, with 10 bases fitting TRBD1. Germline assignment: CDR1 SGHRS and CDR2 YFSETQ. The V segment lost 0 bases and the J segment 6 bases; nucleotides outside the gene matches: 8. The CDR3 totals 16 residues. The CDR3 DNA sequence: TGCGCCAGCAGCTTGGCTGGGACAGGGGCAGGGGATGGCTACACCTTC. Protein sequence: CASSLAGTGAGDGYTF.

The chain couples TRBV7-9 to TRBJ1-2; D not certain. Trimming shortened V by 2 bases and J by 0 bases, and 7 bases separated the two germline ends. Germline-derived CDR1 and CDR2 are SEHNR and FQNEAQ (reference sequence). This CDR3 contains 14 residues. CDR3 loop: CASSLSGSNYGYTF. CDR3 nucleotides: TGTGCCAGCAGCTTATCGGGGTCTAACTATGGCTACACCTTC. The full variable domain, its missing parts supplied by reference TRBV7-9 and TRBJ1-2, is DTGVSQNPRHKITKRGQNVTFRCDPISEHNRLYWYRQTLGQGPEFLTYFQNEAQLEKSRLLSDRFSAERPKGSFSTLEIQRTEQGDSAMYLCASSLSGSNYGYTFGSGTRLTVV.

V and J are TRBV24-1 and TRBJ2-5; D might be TRBD1 (5 bases). V was clipped by 2 bases and J by 3 bases, with 21 bases between them. Germline loops: CDR1 KGHDR, CDR2 SFDVKD. This CDR3 is 18 amino acids long. The CDR3 sequence: CATSDSVGLGQSKETQYF. As DNA, the CDR3 is TGTGCCACCAGTGATTCGGTGGGGCTCGGTCAATCGAAAGAGACCCAGTACTTC.

The genes are TRBV28 and TRBJ1-1; 7 bases agree with TRBD1. This CDR3 has 14 amino acids. Germline trimming cut 7 bases from V and 2 bases from J; bases unmatched to any gene: 7. The germline V gene encodes CDR1 MDHEN and CDR2 SYDVKM. CDR3 sequence (DNA): TGTGCCAGCAACCCAGGGGGACATAACACTGAAGCTTTCTTT. Its protein product is CASNPGGHNTEAFF.

The V gene is TRBV3-1 (or the pseudogene TRBV3-2), the J gene TRBJ2-1; 7 bases match TRBD1. J was trimmed by 1 base and V by 5 bases; bases with no gene match: 2. The CDR3 loop spans 14 amino acids. The germline CDR1 and CDR2 sequences are LGHDT and YNNKEL (reference sequence). The CDR3 DNA reads TGTGCCAGCAGCTTGACAGGGTCCTACAATGAGCAGTTCTTC. It encodes CASSLTGSYNEQFF.

This clone was seen only a few times. The chain combines TRBV5-5 with TRBJ1-5, with D perhaps matching TRBD1 (6 bases). Per germline, CDR1 SGHKS and CDR2 YYEKEE (reference sequence). The V gene lost 4 bases and the J gene lost 5 bases, with 16 bases spanning the gap. The CDR3 covers 15 residues. The CDR3 DNA reads as TGTGCCAGCAGCCCGGGGGGGGCTGTCCATCAGCCCCAGCATTTT. It translates to CASSPGGAVHQPQHF.

V usage is TRBV6-6 and J usage is TRBJ2-3, with TRBD1 matching 10 bases. V was pared by 6 bases and J by 1 base, with 4 bases of the junction left unmatched. The germline V gene encodes CDR1 MNHNY and CDR2 SVGAGI (reference sequence). This CDR3 contains 15 residues. CDR3: CASRSGTGGTDTQYF. DNA for the CDR3: TGTGCCAGCAGGTCCGGGACAGGGGGCACAGATACGCAGTATTTT.

This clone came up a few times. This chain links TRBV4-2 with TRBJ1-5; 8 bases agree with TRBD1. This CDR3 is 19 amino acids long. After removal of 0 bases from V and 3 bases from J, the junction contained 13 bases not matched to a gene. Per germline, CDR1 LGHNA and CDR2 YNFKEQ. In nucleotides, the CDR3 is TGTGCCAGCAGCCAAGATAGGAGGGCAGGGGGCGGGGTCAATCAGCCCCAGCATTTT. This codes for CASSQDRRAGGGVNQPQHF.

The chain recombines TRBV6-1 with TRBJ1-2; 12 nucleotides agree with TRBD1. Unmatched junction bases numbered 9, after V lost 4 bases and J lost 3 bases. Germline CDR1 MNHNS, CDR2 SASEGT. This CDR3 is built from 17 residues. The CDR3 DNA reads as TGTGCCAGCAGTGTTTTTTGGTGGGACAGGGGGCACTATGGCTACACCTTC. The encoded protein is CASSVFWWDRGHYGYTF.

This chain links TRBV19 with TRBJ2-4; TRBD2 matches 9 bases. Germline V gene sequence: CDR1 LNHDA, CDR2 SQIVND (reference sequence). After removal of 3 bases from V and 9 bases from J, the junction contained 9 bases not matched to a gene. CDR3 length: 15 residues. CDR3 in amino acids: CASSMPAGGPIIQYF. CDR3 DNA sequence: TGTGCCAGTAGTATGCCAGCGGGGGGACCTATCATTCAGTACTTC.

This clone was counted once. The chain has TRBV5-4 and TRBJ2-7, with 8 bases aligning to TRBD2. Trimming removed 0 bases from V and 4 bases from J; junction bases left unmatched: 21. Per the germline V gene, CDR1 is SGHNT and CDR2 is YYREEE (reference sequence). This CDR3 is built from 20 residues. CDR3 sequence: CASSLVGLDPESAPVYEQYV. The DNA of the CDR3 is TGTGCCAGCAGCTTGGTGGGACTAGACCCCGAATCGGCCCCCGTTTACGAGCAGTACGTC.